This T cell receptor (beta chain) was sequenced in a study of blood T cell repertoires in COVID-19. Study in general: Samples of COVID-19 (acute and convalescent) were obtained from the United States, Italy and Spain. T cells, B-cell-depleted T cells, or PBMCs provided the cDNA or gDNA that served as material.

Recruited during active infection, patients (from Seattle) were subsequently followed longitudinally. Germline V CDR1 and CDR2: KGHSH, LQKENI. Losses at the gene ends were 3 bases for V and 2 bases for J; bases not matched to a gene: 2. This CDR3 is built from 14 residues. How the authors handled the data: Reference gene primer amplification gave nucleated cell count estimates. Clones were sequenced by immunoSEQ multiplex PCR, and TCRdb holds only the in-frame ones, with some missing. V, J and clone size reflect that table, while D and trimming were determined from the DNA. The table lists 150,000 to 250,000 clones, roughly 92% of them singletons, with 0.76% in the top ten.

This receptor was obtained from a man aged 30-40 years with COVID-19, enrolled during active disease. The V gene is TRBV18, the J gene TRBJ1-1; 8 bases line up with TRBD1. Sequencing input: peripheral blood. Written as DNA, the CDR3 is TGTGCCAGCTCACCCCAGGGGGCAAACACTGAAGCTTTCTTT. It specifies CASSPQGANTEAFF.